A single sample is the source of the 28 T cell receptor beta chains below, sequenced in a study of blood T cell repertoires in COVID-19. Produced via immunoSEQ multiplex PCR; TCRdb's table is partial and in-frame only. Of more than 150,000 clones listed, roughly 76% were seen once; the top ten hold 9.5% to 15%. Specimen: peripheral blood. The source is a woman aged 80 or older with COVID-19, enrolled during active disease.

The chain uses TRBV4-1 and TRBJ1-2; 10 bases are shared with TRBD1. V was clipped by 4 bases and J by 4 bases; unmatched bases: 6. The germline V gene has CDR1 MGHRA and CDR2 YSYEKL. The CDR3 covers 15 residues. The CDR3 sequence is CASSPRDRGFYGYTF. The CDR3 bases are TGCGCCAGCAGCCCCCGGGACAGGGGTTTCTATGGCTACACCTTC.

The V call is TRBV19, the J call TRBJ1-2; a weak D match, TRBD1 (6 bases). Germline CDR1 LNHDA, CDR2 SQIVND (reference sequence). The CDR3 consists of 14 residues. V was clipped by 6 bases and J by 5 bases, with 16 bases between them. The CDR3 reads CASSPQGRGYGYTF. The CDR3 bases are TGTGCCAGTAGCCCCCAGGGCAGGGGTTATGGCTACACCTTC.

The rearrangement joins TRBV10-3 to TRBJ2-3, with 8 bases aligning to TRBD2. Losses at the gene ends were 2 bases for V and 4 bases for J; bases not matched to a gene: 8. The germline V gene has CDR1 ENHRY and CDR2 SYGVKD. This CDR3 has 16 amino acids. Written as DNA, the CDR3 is TGTGCCATCAGTGAGGATAATAGCGGGGTCGCAGATACGCAGTATTTT. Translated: CAISEDNSGVADTQYF.

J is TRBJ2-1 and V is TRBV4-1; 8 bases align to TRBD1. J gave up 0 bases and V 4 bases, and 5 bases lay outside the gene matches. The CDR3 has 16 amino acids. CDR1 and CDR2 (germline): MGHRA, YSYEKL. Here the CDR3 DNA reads TGCGCCAGCAGCCGGCGGGGACAGGACTCCTACAATGAGCAGTTCTTC. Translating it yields CASSRRGQDSYNEQFF.

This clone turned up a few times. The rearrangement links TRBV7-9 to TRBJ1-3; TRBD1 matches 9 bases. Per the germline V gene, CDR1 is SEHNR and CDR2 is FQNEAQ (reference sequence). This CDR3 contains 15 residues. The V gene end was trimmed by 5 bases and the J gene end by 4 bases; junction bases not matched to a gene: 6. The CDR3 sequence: CASSINRGHGNTIYF. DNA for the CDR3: TGTGCCAGCAGCATTAACAGGGGGCACGGAAACACCATATATTTT.

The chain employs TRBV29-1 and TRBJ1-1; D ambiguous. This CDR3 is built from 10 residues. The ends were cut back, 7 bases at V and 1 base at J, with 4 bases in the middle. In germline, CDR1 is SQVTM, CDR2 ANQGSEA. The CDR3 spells CSAQNTEAFF. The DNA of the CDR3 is TGCAGCGCCCAGAACACTGAAGCTTTCTTT.

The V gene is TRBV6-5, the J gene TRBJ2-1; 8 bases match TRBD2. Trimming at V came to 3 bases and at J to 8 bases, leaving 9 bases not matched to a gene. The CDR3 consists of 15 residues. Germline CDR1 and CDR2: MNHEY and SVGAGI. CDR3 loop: CASSYWLAGRHEQFF. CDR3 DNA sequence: TGTGCCAGCAGTTATTGGCTAGCGGGTCGCCATGAGCAGTTCTTC.

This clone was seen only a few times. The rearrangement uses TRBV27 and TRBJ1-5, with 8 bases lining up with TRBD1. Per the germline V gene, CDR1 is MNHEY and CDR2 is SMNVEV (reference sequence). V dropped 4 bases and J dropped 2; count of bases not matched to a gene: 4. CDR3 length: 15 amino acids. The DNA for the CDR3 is TGTGCCAGCAGTTCCACAGGGGGAGGCAATCAGCCCCAGCATTTT. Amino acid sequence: CASSSTGGGNQPQHF.

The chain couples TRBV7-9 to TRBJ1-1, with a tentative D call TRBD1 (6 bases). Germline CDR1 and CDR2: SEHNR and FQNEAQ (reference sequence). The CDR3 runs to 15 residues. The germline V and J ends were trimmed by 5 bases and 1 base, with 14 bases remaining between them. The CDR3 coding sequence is TGTGCCAGCAGCGGCGTCGGGACACCGAACACTGAAGCTTTCTTT. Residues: CASSGVGTPNTEAFF. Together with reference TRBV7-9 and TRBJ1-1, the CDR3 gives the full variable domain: DTGVSQNPRHKITKRGQNVTFRCDPISEHNRLYWYRQTLGQGPEFLTYFQNEAQLEKSRLLSDRFSAERPKGSFSTLEIQRTEQGDSAMYLCASSGVGTPNTEAFFGQGTRLTVV.

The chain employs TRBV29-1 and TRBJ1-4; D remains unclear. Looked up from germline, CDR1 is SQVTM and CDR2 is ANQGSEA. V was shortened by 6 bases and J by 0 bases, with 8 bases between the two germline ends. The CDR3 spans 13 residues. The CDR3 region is CSVRDATNEKLFF. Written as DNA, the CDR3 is TGCAGCGTCCGGGATGCAACTAATGAAAAACTGTTTTTT.

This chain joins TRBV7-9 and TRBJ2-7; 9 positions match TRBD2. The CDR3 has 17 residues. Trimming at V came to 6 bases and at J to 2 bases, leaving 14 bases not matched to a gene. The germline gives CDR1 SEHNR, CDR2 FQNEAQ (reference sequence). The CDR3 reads CASRRTTQAGGTYEQYF. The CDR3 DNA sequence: TGTGCCAGCAGGCGAACTACCCAGGCGGGAGGGACCTACGAGCAGTACTTC.

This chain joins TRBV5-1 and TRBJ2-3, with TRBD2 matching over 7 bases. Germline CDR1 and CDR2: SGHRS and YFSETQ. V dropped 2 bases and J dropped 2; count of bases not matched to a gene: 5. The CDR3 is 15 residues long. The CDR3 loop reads CASSLLASLTDTQYF. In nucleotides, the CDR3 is TGCGCCAGCAGCTTACTAGCGAGCCTCACAGATACGCAGTATTTT.

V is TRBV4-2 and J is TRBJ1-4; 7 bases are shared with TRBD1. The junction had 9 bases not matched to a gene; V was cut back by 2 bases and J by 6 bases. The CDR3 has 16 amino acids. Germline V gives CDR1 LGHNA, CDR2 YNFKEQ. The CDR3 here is CASSQHRQGSDEKLFF. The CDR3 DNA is TGTGCCAGCAGCCAACACCGACAGGGTTCGGATGAAAAACTGTTTTTT.

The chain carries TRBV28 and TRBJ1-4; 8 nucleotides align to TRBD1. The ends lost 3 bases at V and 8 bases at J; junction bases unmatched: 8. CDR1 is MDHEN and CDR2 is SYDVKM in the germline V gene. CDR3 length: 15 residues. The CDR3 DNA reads TGTGCCAGCAGTTTCCGCAGGGGGCCTGGGGAAAAACTGTTTTTT. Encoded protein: CASSFRRGPGEKLFF.

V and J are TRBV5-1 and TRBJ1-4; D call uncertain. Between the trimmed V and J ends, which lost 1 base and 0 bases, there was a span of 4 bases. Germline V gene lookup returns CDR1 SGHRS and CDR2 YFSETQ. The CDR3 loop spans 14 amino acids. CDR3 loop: CASSLSPTNEKLFF. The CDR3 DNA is TGCGCCAGCAGCTTGAGCCCAACTAATGAAAAACTGTTTTTT.

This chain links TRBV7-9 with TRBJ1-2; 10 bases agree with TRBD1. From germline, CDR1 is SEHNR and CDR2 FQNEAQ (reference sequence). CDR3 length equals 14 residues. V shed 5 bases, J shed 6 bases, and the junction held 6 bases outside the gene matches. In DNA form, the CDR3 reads TGTGCCAGCAGCCAACCGGGACAGGGGAATGGCTACACCTTC. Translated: CASSQPGQGNGYTF.

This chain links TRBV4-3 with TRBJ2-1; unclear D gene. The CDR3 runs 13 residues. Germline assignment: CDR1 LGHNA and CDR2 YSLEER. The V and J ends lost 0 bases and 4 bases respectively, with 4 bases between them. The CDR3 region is CASSQERYNEQFF. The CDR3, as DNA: TGCGCCAGCAGCCAAGAGCGTTACAATGAGCAGTTCTTC.

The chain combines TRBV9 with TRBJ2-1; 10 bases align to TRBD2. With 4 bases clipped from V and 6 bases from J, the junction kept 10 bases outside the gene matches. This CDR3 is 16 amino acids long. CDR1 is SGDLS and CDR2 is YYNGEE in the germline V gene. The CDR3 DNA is TGTGCCAGCAGCCACCCCACAGCGGGGGGGCCCAATGAGCAGTTCTTC. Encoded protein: CASSHPTAGGPNEQFF.

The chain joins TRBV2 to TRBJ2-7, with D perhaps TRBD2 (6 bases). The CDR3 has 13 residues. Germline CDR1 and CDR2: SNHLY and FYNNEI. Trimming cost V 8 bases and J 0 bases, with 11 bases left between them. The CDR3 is CASVRDSSYEQYF. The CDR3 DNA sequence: TGTGCCAGCGTCCGGGACTCCTCCTACGAGCAGTACTTC.

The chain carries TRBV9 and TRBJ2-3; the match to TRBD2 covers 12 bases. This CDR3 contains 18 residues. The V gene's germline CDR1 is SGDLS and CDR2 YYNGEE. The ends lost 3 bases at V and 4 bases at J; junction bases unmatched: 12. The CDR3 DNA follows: TGTGCCAGCAGCGAGAGGGGACTAGCGGGTAAATTTTCAGATACGCAGTATTTT. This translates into CASSERGLAGKFSDTQYF.

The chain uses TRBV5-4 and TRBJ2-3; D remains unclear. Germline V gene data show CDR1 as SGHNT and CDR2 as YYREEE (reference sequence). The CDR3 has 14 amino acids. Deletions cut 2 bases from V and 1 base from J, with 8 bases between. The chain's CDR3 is CASSFGPGTDTQYF. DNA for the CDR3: TGTGCCAGCAGCTTTGGTCCGGGCACAGATACGCAGTATTTT.

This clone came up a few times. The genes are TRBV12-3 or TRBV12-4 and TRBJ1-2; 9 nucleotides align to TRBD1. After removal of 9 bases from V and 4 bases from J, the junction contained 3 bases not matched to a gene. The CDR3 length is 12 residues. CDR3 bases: TGTGCCAGGGGGACAGGGTCCTATGGCTACACCTTC. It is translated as CARGTGSYGYTF.

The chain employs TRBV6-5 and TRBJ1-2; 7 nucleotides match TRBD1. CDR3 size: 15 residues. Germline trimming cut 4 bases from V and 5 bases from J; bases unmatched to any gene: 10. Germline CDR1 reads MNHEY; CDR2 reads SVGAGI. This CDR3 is CASSSQPTGYYGYTF. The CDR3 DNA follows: TGTGCCAGCAGTTCCCAACCGACAGGGTATTATGGCTACACCTTC.

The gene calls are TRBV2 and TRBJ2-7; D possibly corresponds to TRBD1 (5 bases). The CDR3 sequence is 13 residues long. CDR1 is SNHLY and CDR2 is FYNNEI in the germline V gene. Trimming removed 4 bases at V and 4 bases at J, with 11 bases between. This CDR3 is CASSVQDLYEQYF. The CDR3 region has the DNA TGTGCCAGCAGTGTACAGGACCTGTACGAGCAGTACTTC.

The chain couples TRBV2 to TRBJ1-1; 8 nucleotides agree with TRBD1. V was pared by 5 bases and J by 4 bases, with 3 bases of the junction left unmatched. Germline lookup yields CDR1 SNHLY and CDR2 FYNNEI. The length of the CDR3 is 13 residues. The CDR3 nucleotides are TGTGCCAGCAGTCTCACAGGGGGCACTGAAGCTTTCTTT. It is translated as CASSLTGGTEAFF.

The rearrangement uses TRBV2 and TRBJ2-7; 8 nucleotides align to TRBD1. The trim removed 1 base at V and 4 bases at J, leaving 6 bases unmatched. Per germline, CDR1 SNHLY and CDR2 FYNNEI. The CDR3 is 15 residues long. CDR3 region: CASSEGRQGTYEQYF. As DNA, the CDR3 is TGTGCCAGCAGTGAAGGTAGACAGGGGACTTACGAGCAGTACTTC.

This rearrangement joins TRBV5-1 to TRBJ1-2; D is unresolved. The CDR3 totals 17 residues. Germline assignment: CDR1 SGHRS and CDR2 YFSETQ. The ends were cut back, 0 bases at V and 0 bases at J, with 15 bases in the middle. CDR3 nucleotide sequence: TGCGCCAGCAGCTTGGCCGGGTCGGGTCTAGCTAACTATGGCTACACCTTC. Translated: CASSLAGSGLANYGYTF.

CDR3 amino acids: CASSRTVRYGYTF. DNA for the CDR3: TGTGCCAGCAGCCGTACAGTACGCTATGGCTACACCTTC. J is TRBJ1-2 and V is TRBV5-4; no firm D call. The CDR3 length is 13 residues. The germline CDR1 and CDR2 sequences are SGHNT and YYREEE (reference sequence). V lost 4 bases, J lost 4 bases, and 11 bases lay in between.